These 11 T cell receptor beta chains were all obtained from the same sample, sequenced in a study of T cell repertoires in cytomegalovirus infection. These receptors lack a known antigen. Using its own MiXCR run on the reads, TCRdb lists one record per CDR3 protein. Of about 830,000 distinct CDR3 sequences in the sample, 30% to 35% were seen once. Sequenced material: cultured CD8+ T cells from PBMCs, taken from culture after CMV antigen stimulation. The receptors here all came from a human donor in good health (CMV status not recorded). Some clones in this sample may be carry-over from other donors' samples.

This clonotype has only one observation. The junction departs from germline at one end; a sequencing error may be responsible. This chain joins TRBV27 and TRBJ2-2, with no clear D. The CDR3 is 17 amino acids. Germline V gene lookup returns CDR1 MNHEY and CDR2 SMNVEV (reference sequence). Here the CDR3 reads CASSRNLLSANTEELFF. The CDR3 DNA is TGTGCCAGCAGTAGAAACCTACTATCCGCGAACACCGAGGAGCTGTTTTTT.

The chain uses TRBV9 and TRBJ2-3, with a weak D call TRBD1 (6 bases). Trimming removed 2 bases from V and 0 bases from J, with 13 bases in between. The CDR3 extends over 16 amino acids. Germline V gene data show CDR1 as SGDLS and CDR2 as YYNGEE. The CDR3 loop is CASSVRGQTSTDTQYF. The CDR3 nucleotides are TGTGCCAGCAGCGTCCGAGGACAGACAAGCACAGATACGCAGTATTTT.

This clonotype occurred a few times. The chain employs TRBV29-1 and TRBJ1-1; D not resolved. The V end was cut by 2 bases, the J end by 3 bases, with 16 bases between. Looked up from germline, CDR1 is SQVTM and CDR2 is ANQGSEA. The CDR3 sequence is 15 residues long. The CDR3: CSVEKKPVEDTEAFF. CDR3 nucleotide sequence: TGCAGCGTTGAAAAAAAACCGGTAGAAGACACTGAAGCTTTCTTT.

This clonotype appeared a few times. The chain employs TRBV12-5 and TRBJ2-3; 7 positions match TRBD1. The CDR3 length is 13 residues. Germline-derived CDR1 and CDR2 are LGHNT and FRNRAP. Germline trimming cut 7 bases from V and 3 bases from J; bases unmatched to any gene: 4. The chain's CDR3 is CASARQGTDTQYF. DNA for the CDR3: TGTGCTAGTGCACGACAGGGTACAGATACGCAGTATTTT.

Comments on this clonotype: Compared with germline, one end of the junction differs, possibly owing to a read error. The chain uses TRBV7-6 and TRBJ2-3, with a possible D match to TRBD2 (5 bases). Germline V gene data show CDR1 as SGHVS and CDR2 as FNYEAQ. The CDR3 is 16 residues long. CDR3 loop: CVSSYNIGKYTDTQYF. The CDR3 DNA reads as TGTGTCAGCAGCTACAACATCGGGAAATACACAGATACGCAGTATTTT.

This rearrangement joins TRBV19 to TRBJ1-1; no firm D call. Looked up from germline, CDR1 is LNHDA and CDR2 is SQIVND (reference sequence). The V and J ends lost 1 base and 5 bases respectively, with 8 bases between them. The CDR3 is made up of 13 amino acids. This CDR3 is CASSIVMETEAFF. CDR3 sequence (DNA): TGTGCCAGTAGTATAGTAATGGAGACTGAAGCTTTCTTT.

For the CDR3, the DNA is TGCAGTGCGAACGGACAATCTAGCACAGATACGCAGTATTTT. It specifies CSANGQSSTDTQYF. The chain uses TRBV20-1 and TRBJ2-3; D possibly corresponds to TRBD1 (5 bases). The length of the CDR3 is 14 residues. The V gene's germline CDR1 is DFQATT and CDR2 SNEGSKA (reference sequence). The V end lost 6 bases, the J end lost 0 bases, and 13 bases lay between the germline ends.

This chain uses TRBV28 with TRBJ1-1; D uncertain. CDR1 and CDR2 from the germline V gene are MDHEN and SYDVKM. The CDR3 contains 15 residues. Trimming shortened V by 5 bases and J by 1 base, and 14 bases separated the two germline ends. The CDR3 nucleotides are TGTGCCAGCAGTCCCCCTACCCCGGGGAACACTGAAGCTTTCTTT. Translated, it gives CASSPPTPGNTEAFF.

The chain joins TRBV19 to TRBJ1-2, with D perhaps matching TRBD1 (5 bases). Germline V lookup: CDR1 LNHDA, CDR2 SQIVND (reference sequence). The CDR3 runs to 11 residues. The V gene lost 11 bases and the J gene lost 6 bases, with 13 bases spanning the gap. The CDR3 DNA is TGTGCCGGAGGGGCACGGCATGGCTACACCTTC. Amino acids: CAGGARHGYTF.

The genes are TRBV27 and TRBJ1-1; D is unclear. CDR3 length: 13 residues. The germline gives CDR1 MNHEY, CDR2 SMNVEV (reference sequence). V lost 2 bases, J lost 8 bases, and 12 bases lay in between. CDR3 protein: CASSLTEGAEAFF. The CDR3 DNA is TGTGCCAGCAGTTTAACGGAGGGCGCGGAAGCTTTCTTT.

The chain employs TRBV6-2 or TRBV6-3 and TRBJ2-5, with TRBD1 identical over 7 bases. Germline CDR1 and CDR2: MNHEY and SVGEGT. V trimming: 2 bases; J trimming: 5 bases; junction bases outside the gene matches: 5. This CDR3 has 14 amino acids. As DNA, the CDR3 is TGTGCCAGCAGTTACGACAGGGCCCGGGAGACCCAGTACTTC. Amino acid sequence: CASSYDRARETQYF.